Presented here are 16 T cell receptor beta chains from one specimen sequenced in a study of response to subunit inactivated influenza vaccine. TCRdb processed the RT-PCR reads anew with MiXCR; each CDR3 protein has one entry. The sample has a few hundred thousand distinct CDR3 sequences, about 10% seen once. The same data also went into a second study, on T cells expressing NK-cell markers. From that report: Scientists made TCR beta cDNA using 5'RACE template switching with UMIs.

The input for sequencing was PBMCs from blood, taken on the day of vaccination. These TCRs come from a man aged 50-59 years who received an inactivated influenza vaccine.

This clonotype was counted a few times. The chain joins TRBV6-1 to TRBJ2-1; 13 bases fit TRBD2. CDR1 is MNHNS and CDR2 is SASEGT in the germline V gene. The junction had 5 bases not matched to a gene; V was cut back by 6 bases and J by 0 bases. This CDR3 comprises 17 residues. The CDR3 region has the DNA TGTGCCAGCAGCCGGACTAGCGGGAGTGGCTCCTACAATGAGCAGTTCTTC. It codes for CASSRTSGSGSYNEQFF.

The genes are TRBV3-1 and TRBJ2-7; perhaps TRBD1 as D (6 bases). The CDR3 has 16 residues. The ends were cut back, 6 bases at V and 2 bases at J, with 20 bases in the middle. Germline CDR1 is LGHDT and CDR2 is YNNKEL (reference sequence). CDR3 DNA: TGTGCCAGCAGTCGCATCCTCGGACAGTACCCCTACGAGCAGTACTTC. This encodes CASSRILGQYPYEQYF.

This clonotype was seen many times. The chain recombines TRBV2 with TRBJ1-6; possibly TRBD1 for D (6 bases). CDR1 is SNHLY, CDR2 FYNNEI, per germline. The CDR3 spans 14 residues. The germline V and J ends were trimmed by 6 bases and 2 bases, with 8 bases remaining between them. The CDR3 loop is CASSRQAYNSPLHF. The CDR3 nucleotides are TGTGCCAGCAGCCGACAGGCCTATAATTCACCCCTCCACTTT.

This chain connects TRBV6-2 or TRBV6-3 to TRBJ2-3; TRBD1 aligns across 9 bases. The CDR3 is 16 amino acids. J gave up 7 bases and V 0 bases, and 8 bases lay outside the gene matches. Per the germline V gene, CDR1 is MNHEY and CDR2 is SVGEGT. CDR3 sequence: CASSYSGTGNTNTQYF. CDR3 bases: TGTGCCAGCAGTTACTCTGGGACAGGGAACACGAATACGCAGTATTTT.

This clonotype has at least ten counts. The chain is built from TRBV7-9 and TRBJ1-1; tentative D call: TRBD1 (6 bases). The CDR3 is 14 residues long. The V gene's germline CDR1 is SEHNR and CDR2 FQNEAQ (reference sequence). The V end was cut by 2 bases, the J end by 7 bases, with 14 bases between. In DNA form, the CDR3 reads TGTGCCAGCAGCTTAACAACAGGGCTTATTGAAGCTTTCTTT. Translated, it gives CASSLTTGLIEAFF. Looking up the rest from reference TRBV7-9 and TRBJ1-1 gives the full variable domain: DTGVSQNPRHKITKRGQNVTFRCDPISEHNRLYWYRQTLGQGPEFLTYFQNEAQLEKSRLLSDRFSAERPKGSFSTLEIQRTEQGDSAMYLCASSLTTGLIEAFFGQGTRLTVV.

The chain carries TRBV20-1 and TRBJ1-4; 8 bases are shared with TRBD1. The CDR3 loop spans 13 amino acids. Germline assignment: CDR1 DFQATT and CDR2 SNEGSKA (reference sequence). The ends lost 6 bases at V and 11 bases at J; junction bases unmatched: 11. CDR3 in amino acids: CSARPQGDGKLFF. In nucleotides, the CDR3 is TGCAGTGCCAGACCACAGGGGGATGGGAAACTGTTTTTT.

This clonotype was counted between two and nine times. This rearrangement joins TRBV4-2 to TRBJ2-1, with TRBD2 matching 13 bases. V trimming: 2 bases; J trimming: 10 bases; junction bases outside the gene matches: 5. Germline V gene lookup returns CDR1 LGHNA and CDR2 YNFKEQ. The length of the CDR3 is 15 residues. The CDR3 protein is CASSQRLAGGAEQFF. In nucleotides, the CDR3 is TGTGCCAGCAGCCAACGACTAGCGGGAGGAGCGGAGCAGTTCTTC.

This clonotype turned up a few times. The gene calls are TRBV29-1 and TRBJ2-5; 16 nucleotides agree with TRBD2. The ends lost 6 bases at V and 5 bases at J; junction bases unmatched: 9. CDR1 SQVTM and CDR2 ANQGSEA come from the germline V gene. This CDR3 has 16 amino acids. CDR3 amino acids: CSVAPGLAGGFETQYF. The CDR3 DNA reads TGCAGCGTCGCTCCGGGACTAGCGGGAGGGTTCGAGACCCAGTACTTC.

This clonotype was recorded at least ten times. The chain is built from TRBV5-6 and TRBJ2-3, with D uncertain. Trimming stripped 4 bases from V and 3 bases from J, with 3 bases between. This CDR3 is built from 11 residues. Per the germline V gene, CDR1 is SGHDT and CDR2 is YYEEEE. The CDR3 here is CASSVTDTQYF. CDR3 nucleotides: TGTGCCAGCAGCGTGACAGATACGCAGTATTTT.

This clonotype has ten or more counts. The chain is built from TRBV5-1 and TRBJ2-2, with a possible D match to TRBD2 (7 bases). The germline V and J ends were trimmed by 7 bases and 1 base, with 26 bases remaining between them. The CDR3 has 19 amino acids. The germline gives CDR1 SGHRS, CDR2 YFSETQ. The CDR3 loop is CASWAAGGPRNLNTGELFF. The DNA of the CDR3 is TGCGCCAGCTGGGCGGCCGGGGGGCCAAGAAACCTGAACACCGGGGAGCTGTTTTTT. Complete variable domain (other parts from reference TRBV5-1 and TRBJ2-2): KAGVTQTPRYLIKTRGQQVTLSCSPISGHRSVSWYQQTPGQGLQFLFEYFSETQRNKGNFPGRFSGRQFSNSRSEMNVSTLELGDSALYLCASWAAGGPRNLNTGELFFGEGSRLTVL.

This clonotype was picked up a small number of times. V gene TRBV24-1 combines with J gene TRBJ2-3, with 7 bases identical to TRBD2. Germline CDR1 reads KGHDR; CDR2 reads SFDVKD. CDR3 length: 15 residues. Trimming at V came to 1 base and at J to 2 bases, leaving 2 bases not matched to a gene. CDR3 DNA sequence: TGTGCCACCAGTGATTTTGCGGGAGTCACAGATACGCAGTATTTT. Translated, it gives CATSDFAGVTDTQYF.

The J gene is TRBJ2-1, the V gene TRBV7-2, with TRBD2 identical over 8 bases. From germline, CDR1 is SGHTA and CDR2 FQGNSA. This CDR3 has 16 amino acids. The junction had 8 bases not matched to a gene; V was cut back by 1 base and J by 6 bases. The CDR3: CASSLVWRGALNEQFF. The CDR3 coding sequence is TGTGCCAGCAGCTTAGTATGGCGGGGGGCCCTCAATGAGCAGTTCTTC.

The V call is TRBV24-1, the J call TRBJ2-1; 8 bases map to TRBD2. Per germline, CDR1 KGHDR and CDR2 SFDVKD. V dropped 0 bases and J dropped 4; count of bases not matched to a gene: 4. The CDR3 has 16 residues. The CDR3 bases are TGTGCCACCAGTGATTTGGCGGGGGGCCAGTACAATGAGCAGTTCTTC. This codes for CATSDLAGGQYNEQFF.

This clonotype appeared a few times. The chain carries TRBV6-5 and TRBJ2-1; 14 bases map to TRBD2. With V trimmed by 2 bases and J by 4 bases, 10 bases remained unmatched. CDR1 and CDR2 (germline): MNHEY, SVGAGI. The CDR3 totals 19 residues. CDR3 residues: CASSYPRPGLAGEYNEQFF. CDR3 DNA: TGTGCCAGCAGTTACCCCCGCCCGGGACTAGCGGGAGAGTACAATGAGCAGTTCTTC.

This clonotype has just a few counts. This chain connects TRBV10-3 to TRBJ2-7; 7 nucleotides line up with TRBD1. The CDR3 length is 15 residues. CDR1 is ENHRY, CDR2 SYGVKD, per germline. V gave up 11 bases and J gave up 0 bases; unmatched junction bases: 13. For the CDR3, the DNA is TGTGCCTTCGCATCCGGGACAGAGAACTCCTACGAGCAGTACTTC. Amino acids: CAFASGTENSYEQYF.

This chain links TRBV27 with TRBJ2-4; D tentatively fits TRBD1 or TRBD2 (5 bases each). The CDR3 loop spans 16 amino acids. The germline V and J ends were trimmed by 7 bases and 4 bases, with 20 bases remaining between them. The germline V gene encodes CDR1 MNHEY and CDR2 SMNVEV (reference sequence). CDR3 residues: CASKGPGPNKKNIQYF. CDR3 DNA: TGTGCCAGCAAAGGTCCGGGACCCAACAAAAAAAACATTCAGTACTTC.